The entry below describes one TCR beta chain. The table came from immunoSEQ multiplex PCR; TCRdb's copy has only in-frame clones and leaves some out. The sample holds tens of thousands of clones, 94% seen once. These data originate in a study of technical replicates of blood from a few donors. Germline CDR1 reads ENHRY; CDR2 reads SYGVKD. This CDR3 is built from 16 residues. The V segment lost 8 bases and the J segment 2 bases; nucleotides outside the gene matches: 10. The clonotype was recovered from a human donor in good health. Sequenced material: T cells isolated from PBMCs. The chain is built from TRBV10-3 and TRBJ1-3; 9 bases line up with TRBD1. As DNA, the CDR3 is TGTGCCATCGGAGAACAGGGGGCAGGTACTGGAAACACCATATATTTT. Its translation is CAIGEQGAGTGNTIYF.